Detailed here is one TCR beta chain. The sample is drawn from a study of blood T cell repertoires in COVID-19. The wider study: The study drew acute and convalescent COVID-19 samples from the United States, Italy and Spain. The cDNA or gDNA used as material had been derived from T cells, B-cell-depleted T cells, or PBMCs.

The method was immunoSEQ multiplex PCR; TCRdb's version includes in-frame clones alone and lacks a portion of them. The sample has around 300,000 clones; approximately 89% are singletons. The CDR3 extends over 16 amino acids. Trimming left V 4 bases short and J 1 base short, with 17 bases between. Germline V lookup: CDR1 ENHRY, CDR2 SYGVKD. The receptor was derived from a woman aged 18-29 years who had recovered from COVID-19. This chain connects TRBV10-3 to TRBJ2-7; D possibly corresponds to TRBD2 (6 bases). Input material: PBMCs or T cells enriched from blood (not recorded which). The CDR3, as DNA: TGTGCCATCAGTGTAAGGCTAGCGAGAGATTCCTACGAGCAGTACTTC. It yields the protein CAISVRLARDSYEQYF.